The T cell receptor (beta chain) under discussion was sequenced for a study of human T cells and chemical hapten exposure. As processed by the authors: Ranging from about 20,000 to 700,000, TCR counts per sample had a median value of 95,638. Each CDR3 protein is one row after TCRdb ran MiXCR on the RACE reads. The V and J calls come from TCRdb's annotation, not from the publication. The sample records about 290,000 distinct CDR3 sequences, approximately 8% being singletons. Points from the study as a whole: The formation of large CDR3 similarity clusters by expanded TCRs significantly exceeded that of controls. Among TCRs, those above 1 in 1000 frequency were unaffected by DPC sensitization.

This CDR3 has 13 residues. Unmatched junction bases numbered 1, after V lost 3 bases and J lost 5 bases. As for this clonotype: Its antigen is currently unknown.

Indicated time point: pre-sensitization, week 0. The treatment was: therapeutic diphenylcyclopropenone sensitization with weekly scalp DPC. At every patch-test visit, blood was drawn before the patch test was applied. Sequencing was performed on whole blood, taken in connection with sensitization to the hapten diphenylcyclopropenone (DPC). This chain connects TRBV12-3 or TRBV12-4 to TRBJ1-5; 7 positions match TRBD1. The sequence came from a man between 18 and 35 years old with alopecia areata. Some clones in this sample may be carry-over from other donors' samples. The CDR3 region has the DNA TGTGCCAGCAGTTTCACAGGGGATCAGCCCCAGCATTTT. The encoded protein is CASSFTGDQPQHF.